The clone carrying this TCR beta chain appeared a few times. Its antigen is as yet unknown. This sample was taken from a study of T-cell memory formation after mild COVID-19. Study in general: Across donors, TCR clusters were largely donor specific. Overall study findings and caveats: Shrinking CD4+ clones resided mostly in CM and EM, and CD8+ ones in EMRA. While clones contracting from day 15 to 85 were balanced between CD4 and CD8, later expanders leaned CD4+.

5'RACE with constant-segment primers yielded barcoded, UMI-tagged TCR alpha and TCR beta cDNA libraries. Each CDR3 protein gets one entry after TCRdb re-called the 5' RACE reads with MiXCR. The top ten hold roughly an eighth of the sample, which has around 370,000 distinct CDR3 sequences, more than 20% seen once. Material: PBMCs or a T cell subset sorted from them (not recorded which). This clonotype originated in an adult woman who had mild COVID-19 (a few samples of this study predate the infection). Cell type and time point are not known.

Written as DNA, the CDR3 is TGCAGCGTTGACACAGGGTTCGGGGCCAACGTCCTGACTTTC. It specifies CSVDTGFGANVLTF. The chain recombines TRBV29-1 with TRBJ2-6; maybe TRBD1 (6 bases). The ends were cut back, 3 bases at V and 4 bases at J, with 10 bases in the middle. The CDR3 covers 14 residues. Germline V CDR1 and CDR2: SQVTM, ANQGSEA.